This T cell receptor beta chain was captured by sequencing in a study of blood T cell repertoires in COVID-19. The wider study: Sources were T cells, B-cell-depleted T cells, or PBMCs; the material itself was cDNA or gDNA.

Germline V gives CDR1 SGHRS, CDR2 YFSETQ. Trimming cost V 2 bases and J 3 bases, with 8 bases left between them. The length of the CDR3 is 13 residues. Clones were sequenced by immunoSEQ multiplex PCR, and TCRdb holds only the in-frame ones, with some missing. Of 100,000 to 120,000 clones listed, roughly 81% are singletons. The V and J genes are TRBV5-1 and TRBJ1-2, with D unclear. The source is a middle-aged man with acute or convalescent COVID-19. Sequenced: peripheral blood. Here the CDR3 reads CASSLSQDYGYTF. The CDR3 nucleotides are TGCGCCAGCAGCTTAAGTCAGGACTATGGCTACACCTTC.